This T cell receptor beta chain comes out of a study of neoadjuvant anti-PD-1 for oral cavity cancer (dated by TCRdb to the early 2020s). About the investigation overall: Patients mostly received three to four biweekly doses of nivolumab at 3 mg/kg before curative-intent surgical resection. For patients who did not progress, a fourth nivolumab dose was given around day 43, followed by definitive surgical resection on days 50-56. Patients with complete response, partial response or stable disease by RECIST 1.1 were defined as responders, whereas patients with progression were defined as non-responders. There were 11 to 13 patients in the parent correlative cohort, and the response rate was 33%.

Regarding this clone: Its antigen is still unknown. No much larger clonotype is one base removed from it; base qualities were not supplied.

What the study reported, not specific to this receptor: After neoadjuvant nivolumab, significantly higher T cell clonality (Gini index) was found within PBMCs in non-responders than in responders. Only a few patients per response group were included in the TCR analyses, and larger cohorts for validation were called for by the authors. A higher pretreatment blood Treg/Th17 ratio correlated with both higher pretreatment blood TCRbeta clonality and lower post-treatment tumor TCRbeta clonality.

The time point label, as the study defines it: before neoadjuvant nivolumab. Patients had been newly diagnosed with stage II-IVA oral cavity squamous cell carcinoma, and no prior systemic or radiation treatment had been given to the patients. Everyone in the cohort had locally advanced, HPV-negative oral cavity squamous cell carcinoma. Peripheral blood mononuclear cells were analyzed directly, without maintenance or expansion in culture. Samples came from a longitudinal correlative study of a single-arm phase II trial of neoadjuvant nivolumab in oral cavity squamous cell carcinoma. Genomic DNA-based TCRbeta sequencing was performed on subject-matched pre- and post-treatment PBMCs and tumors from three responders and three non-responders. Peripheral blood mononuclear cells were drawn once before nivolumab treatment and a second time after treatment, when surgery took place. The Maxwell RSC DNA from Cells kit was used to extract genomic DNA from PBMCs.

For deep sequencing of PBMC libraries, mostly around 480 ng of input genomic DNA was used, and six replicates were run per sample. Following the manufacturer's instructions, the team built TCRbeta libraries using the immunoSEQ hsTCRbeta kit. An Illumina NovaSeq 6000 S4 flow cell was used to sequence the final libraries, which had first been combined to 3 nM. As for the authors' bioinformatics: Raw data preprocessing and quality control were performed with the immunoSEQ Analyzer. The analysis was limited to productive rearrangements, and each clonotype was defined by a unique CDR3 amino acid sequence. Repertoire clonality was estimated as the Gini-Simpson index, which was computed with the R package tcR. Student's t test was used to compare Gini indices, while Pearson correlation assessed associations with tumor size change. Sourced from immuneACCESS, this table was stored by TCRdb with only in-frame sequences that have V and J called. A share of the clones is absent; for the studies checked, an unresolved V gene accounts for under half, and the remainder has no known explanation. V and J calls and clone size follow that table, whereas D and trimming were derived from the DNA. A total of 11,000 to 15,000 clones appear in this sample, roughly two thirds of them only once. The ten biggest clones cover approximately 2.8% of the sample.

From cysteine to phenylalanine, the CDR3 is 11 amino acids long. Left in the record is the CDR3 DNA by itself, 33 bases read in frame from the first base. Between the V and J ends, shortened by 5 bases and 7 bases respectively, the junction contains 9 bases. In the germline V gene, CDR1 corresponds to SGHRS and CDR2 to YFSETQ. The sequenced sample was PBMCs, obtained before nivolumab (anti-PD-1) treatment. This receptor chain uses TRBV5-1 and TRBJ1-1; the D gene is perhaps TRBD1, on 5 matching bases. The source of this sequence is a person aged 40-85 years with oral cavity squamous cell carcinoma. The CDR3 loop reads CASRAGNEAFF. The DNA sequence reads TGCGCCAGCAGGGCAGGGAATGAAGCTTTCTTT.